The T cell receptor beta chain described here comes from a study of CD8+ T cells in alopecia areata. V gave up 0 bases and J gave up 3 bases; unmatched junction bases: 2. Germline V gene data show CDR1 as PRHDT and CDR2 as FYEKMQ (reference sequence). The CDR3 loop spans 14 amino acids. As the sequencing template, cDNA was produced by extracting RNA and reverse transcribing it. Some clones are missing from TCRdb's copy, which holds only in-frame ones; the method was immunoSEQ multiplex PCR. The repertoire includes 140,000 to 150,000 clones, 45% to 60% of them detected once, and 15% to 20% sits in the top ten. Treatment: oral pan-JAK inhibitor, 5-10 mg twice daily.

The sample here was CD8+ T cells sorted from blood, taken at week 4, from a patient treated with tofacitinib. The V call is TRBV13, the J call TRBJ2-7; 7 bases are shared with TRBD1. This TCR derives from a human donor with alopecia areata. The CDR3 region is CASSLGGGSYEQYF. The CDR3 DNA reads as TGTGCCAGCAGCTTAGGAGGGGGCAGCTACGAGCAGTACTTC. Filled out from reference TRBV13 and TRBJ2-7, the complete variable domain reads AAGVIQSPRHLIKEKRETATLKCYPIPRHDTVYWYQQGPGQDPQFLISFYEKMQSDKGSIPDRFSAQQFSDYHSELNMSSLELGDSALYFCASSLGGGSYEQYFGPGTRLTVT.